Below, 16 T cell receptor beta chains from the same sample are listed, as sequenced in a study of cytomegalovirus exposure and HLA in healthy donors. This table comes from immunoSEQ multiplex PCR, and its TCRdb copy is limited to in-frame clones, with some not included. The sample has hundreds of thousands of clones, more than 85% seen once. Sequenced: PBMCs. Every receptor here comes from a man aged 18 to 35 in good health and CMV-seropositive.

The chain has TRBV7-9 and TRBJ2-7; D call uncertain. The germline V gene has CDR1 SEHNR and CDR2 FQNEAQ (reference sequence). V dropped 4 bases and J dropped 12 bases, with 13 bases sitting between them. This CDR3 region has 11 residues. CDR3 nucleotides: TGTGCCAGCAGCTCCGGGTCATGGCTGTACTTC. Translated, it gives CASSSGSWLYF.

V usage is TRBV2 and J usage is TRBJ1-3, with 7 bases that match TRBD1. The CDR3 extends over 15 amino acids. Trimming took 7 bases from V and 0 from J; bases not matched to a gene: 6. CDR1 is SNHLY, CDR2 FYNNEI, per germline. The CDR3 reads CASIPQGGSGNTIYF. Here the CDR3 DNA reads TGTGCCAGCATACCGCAGGGGGGCTCTGGAAACACCATATATTTT.

The gene calls are TRBV5-1 and TRBJ2-7; D perhaps matches TRBD2 (6 bases). Germline values: CDR1 SGHRS, CDR2 YFSETQ. V lost 4 bases and J 0 bases, leaving 14 bases between the germline ends. The CDR3 totals 15 residues. The CDR3 here is CASSPTGDRSYEQYF. The CDR3 DNA reads TGCGCCAGCAGCCCCACGGGGGACCGCTCCTACGAGCAGTACTTC.

This clone was observed once. The rearrangement links TRBV10-2 to TRBJ2-7; D unclear. V lost 6 bases to trimming and J lost 4 bases, with 10 bases between them. Germline lookup yields CDR1 WSHSY and CDR2 SAAADI. The CDR3 consists of 12 residues. The CDR3 sequence is CASSPTTYEQYF. CDR3 in DNA: TGCGCCAGCAGCCCCACCACTTACGAGCAGTACTTC.

The V and J genes are TRBV10-3 and TRBJ2-7; 10 bases map to TRBD1. The CDR3 has 13 residues. Unmatched junction bases numbered 1, after V lost 6 bases and J lost 2 bases. Looked up from germline, CDR1 is ENHRY and CDR2 is SYGVKD. Written as DNA, the CDR3 is TGTGCCATCAGGACAGGGGGCACCTACGAGCAGTACTTC. This translates into CAIRTGGTYEQYF.

In its sample, this clone was seen once. The chain couples TRBV11-2 to TRBJ2-7; TRBD1 agrees at 8 bases. The CDR3 covers 15 residues. Unmatched junction bases numbered 6, after V lost 3 bases and J lost 2 bases. Germline-derived CDR1 and CDR2 are SGHAT and FQNNGV. The chain's CDR3 is CASSFPRQGTYEQYF. In DNA form, the CDR3 reads TGTGCCAGCAGCTTCCCGCGACAGGGGACCTACGAGCAGTACTTC.

This clone was found a few times. The chain employs TRBV27 and TRBJ1-3; no definite D call. The V gene lost 5 bases and the J gene lost 4 bases, with 9 bases spanning the gap. In germline, CDR1 is MNHEY, CDR2 SMNVEV (reference sequence). The CDR3 loop spans 13 amino acids. CDR3 DNA sequence: TGTGCCAGCAGTCTTCATTACGGAAACACCATATATTTT. Its translation is CASSLHYGNTIYF.

The chain carries TRBV27 and TRBJ2-1; TRBD2 might be the D (6 bases). This CDR3 comprises 17 residues. In germline, CDR1 is MNHEY, CDR2 SMNVEV (reference sequence). Trimming left V 7 bases short and J 4 bases short, with 23 bases between. CDR3 amino acids: CASTTGGFEGLYNEQFF. CDR3 in DNA: TGTGCCAGCACTACCGGGGGTTTCGAGGGGTTATACAATGAGCAGTTCTTC.

V is TRBV27 and J is TRBJ2-1; TRBD1 agrees at 9 bases. In germline, CDR1 is MNHEY, CDR2 SMNVEV (reference sequence). The junction had 12 bases not matched to a gene; V was cut back by 6 bases and J by 6 bases. The CDR3 has 16 residues. In DNA, the CDR3 is TGTGCCAGCAGCCAAACCCGGACAGGGGCGGGCAATGAGCAGTTCTTC. This translates into CASSQTRTGAGNEQFF.

The chain is built from TRBV18 and TRBJ1-2, with D possibly being TRBD1 (5 bases). Trimming left V 4 bases short and J 4 bases short, with 13 bases between. CDR3 length: 14 amino acids. Germline V gene data show CDR1 as KGHSH and CDR2 as LQKENI. The CDR3 loop reads CASSQNWDSYGYTF. CDR3 in DNA: TGTGCCAGCTCACAGAATTGGGACTCCTATGGCTACACCTTC.

The chain recombines TRBV5-6 with TRBJ1-4; D ambiguous. CDR1 and CDR2 (germline): SGHDT, YYEEEE. With 0 bases removed from V and 3 bases from J, the gap between germline ends came to 6 bases. The CDR3 contains 14 residues. As DNA, the CDR3 is TGTGCCAGCAGCTTGGGCCGGCCTAATGAAAAACTGTTTTTT. Its translation: CASSLGRPNEKLFF.

The chain joins TRBV19 to TRBJ2-3, with TRBD2 identical over 14 bases. The V segment lost 4 bases and the J segment 6 bases; nucleotides outside the gene matches: 9. Germline V CDR1 and CDR2: LNHDA, SQIVND (reference sequence). The CDR3 spans 17 residues. CDR3 loop: CASSTRTSGRITDTQYF. CDR3 DNA sequence: TGTGCCAGTAGTACCCGGACTAGCGGGAGGATCACCGATACGCAGTATTTT.

This chain uses TRBV25-1 with TRBJ1-4; no clear D. V lost 3 bases to trimming and J lost 7 bases, with 15 bases between them. The germline V gene has CDR1 MGHDK and CDR2 SYGVNS. This CDR3 has 15 amino acids. DNA of the CDR3: TGTGCCAGCAGTGACGTTGAGAGGAGTATTGAAAAACTGTTTTTT. This encodes CASSDVERSIEKLFF.

The table lists this clone with a count of one. The gene calls are TRBV5-6 and TRBJ2-7; 8 nucleotides align to TRBD2. The CDR3 contains 17 residues. The germline V gene encodes CDR1 SGHDT and CDR2 YYEEEE. After removal of 1 base from V and 2 bases from J, the junction contained 11 bases not matched to a gene. CDR3 residues: CASSLPLDAGGAYEQYF. The CDR3 bases are TGTGCCAGCAGCTTGCCTCTCGATGCGGGAGGAGCCTACGAGCAGTACTTC. Full variable domain (outside the CDR3, taken from reference TRBV5-6 and TRBJ2-7): DAGVTQSPTHLIKTRGQQVTLRCSPKSGHDTVSWYQQALGQGPQFIFQYYEEEERQRGNFPDRFSGHQFPNYSSELNVNALLLGDSALYLCASSLPLDAGGAYEQYFGPGTRLTVT.

The V call is TRBV7-9, the J call TRBJ2-3; D gene ambiguous. CDR1 is SEHNR and CDR2 is FQNEAQ in the germline V gene (reference sequence). Trimming removed 3 bases at V and 2 bases at J, with 9 bases between. The CDR3 has 14 amino acids. CDR3 sequence (DNA): TGTGCCAGCAGCTTTGGCGGAAACACAGATACGCAGTATTTT. This encodes CASSFGGNTDTQYF.

The CDR3 here is CASSTDMNYGYTF. CDR3 nucleotide sequence: TGCGCCAGCAGCACTGACATGAACTATGGCTACACCTTC. The rearrangement joins TRBV5-1 to TRBJ1-2; D not certain. V was trimmed by 4 bases and J by 2 bases, leaving 9 bases between them. CDR1 is SGHRS and CDR2 is YFSETQ in the germline V gene. CDR3 length: 13 amino acids.